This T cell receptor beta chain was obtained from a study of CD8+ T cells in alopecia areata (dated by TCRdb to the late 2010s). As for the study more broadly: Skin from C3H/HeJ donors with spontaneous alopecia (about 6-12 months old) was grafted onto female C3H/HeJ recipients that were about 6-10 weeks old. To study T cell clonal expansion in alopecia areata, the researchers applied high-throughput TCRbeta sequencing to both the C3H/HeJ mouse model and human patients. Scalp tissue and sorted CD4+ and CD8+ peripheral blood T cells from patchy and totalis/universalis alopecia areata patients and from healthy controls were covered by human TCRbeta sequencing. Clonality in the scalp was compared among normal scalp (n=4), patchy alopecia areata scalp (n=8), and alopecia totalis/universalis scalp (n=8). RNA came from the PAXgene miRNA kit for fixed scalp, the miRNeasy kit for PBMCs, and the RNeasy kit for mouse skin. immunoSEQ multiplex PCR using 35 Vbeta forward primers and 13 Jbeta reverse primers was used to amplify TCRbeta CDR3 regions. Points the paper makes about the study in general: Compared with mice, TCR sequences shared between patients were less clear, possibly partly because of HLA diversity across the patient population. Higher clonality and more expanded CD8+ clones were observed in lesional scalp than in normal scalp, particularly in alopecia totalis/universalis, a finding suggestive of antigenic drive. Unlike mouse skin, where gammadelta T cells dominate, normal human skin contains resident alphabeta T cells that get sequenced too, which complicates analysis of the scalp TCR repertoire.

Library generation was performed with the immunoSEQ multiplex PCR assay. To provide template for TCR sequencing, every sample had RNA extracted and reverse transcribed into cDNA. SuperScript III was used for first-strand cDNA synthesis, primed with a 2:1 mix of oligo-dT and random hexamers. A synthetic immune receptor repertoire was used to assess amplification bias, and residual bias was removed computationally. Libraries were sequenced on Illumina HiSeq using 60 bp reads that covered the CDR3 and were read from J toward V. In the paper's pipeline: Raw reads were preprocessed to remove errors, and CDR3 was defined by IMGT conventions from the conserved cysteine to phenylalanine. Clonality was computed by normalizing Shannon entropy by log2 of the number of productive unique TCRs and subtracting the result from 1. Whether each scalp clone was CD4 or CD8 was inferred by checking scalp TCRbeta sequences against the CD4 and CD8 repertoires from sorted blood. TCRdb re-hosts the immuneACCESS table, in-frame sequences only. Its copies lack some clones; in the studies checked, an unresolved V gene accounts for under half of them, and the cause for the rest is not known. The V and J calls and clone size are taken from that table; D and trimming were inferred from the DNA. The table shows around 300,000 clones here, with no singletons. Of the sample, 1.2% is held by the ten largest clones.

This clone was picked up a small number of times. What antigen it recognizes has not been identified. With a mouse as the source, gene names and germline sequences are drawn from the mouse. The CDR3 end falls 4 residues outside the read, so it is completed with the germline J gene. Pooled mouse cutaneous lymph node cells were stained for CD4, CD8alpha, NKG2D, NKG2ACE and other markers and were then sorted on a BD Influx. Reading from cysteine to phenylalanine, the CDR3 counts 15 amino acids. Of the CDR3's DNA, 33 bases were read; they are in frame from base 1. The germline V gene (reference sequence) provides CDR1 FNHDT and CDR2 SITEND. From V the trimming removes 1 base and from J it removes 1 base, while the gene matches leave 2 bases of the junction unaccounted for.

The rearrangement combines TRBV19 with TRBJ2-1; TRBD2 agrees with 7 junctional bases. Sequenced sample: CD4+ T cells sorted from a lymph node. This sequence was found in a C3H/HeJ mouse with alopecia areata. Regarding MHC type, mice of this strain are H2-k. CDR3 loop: CASSISWGNYAEQFF. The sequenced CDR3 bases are TGTGCCAGCAGTATAAGCTGGGGGAACTATGCT.